This is a list of T cell receptor beta chains from one sample in a study of cytotoxic CD8 clonotypes in ibrutinib-treated CLL. The assay was immunoSEQ multiplex PCR, and TCRdb's table has in-frame clones only and misses some. This table has a few hundred thousand clones, roughly 67% appearing once. Sequenced material: PBMCs, taken after 36 months of ibrutinib treatment. The source of these receptors is a human donor with chronic lymphocytic leukemia. Both conserved end residues are part of each CDR3. Fields, in order: V gene, J gene, D gene, clone size, CDR3 DNA, CDR3 protein. D genes are given only for firm matches. Clone size appears in some rows only: once, few, many, or a class for an expanded clone.

>TRBV18|TRBJ2-1|TRBD2|NA
TGTGCCAGCTCACCCAAGACTAGCGGGGGTTCTAATGAGCAGTTCTTC
CASSPKTSGGSNEQFF
>TRBV19|TRBJ1-2|NA|NA
TGTGCCAGTAGTATCGGAAGAAATAACTATGGCTACACCTTC
CASSIGRNNYGYTF
>TRBV4-2|TRBJ1-2|NA|NA
TGTGCCAGCAGCTCGACAGGCTATGGCTACACCTTC
CASSSTGYGYTF
>TRBV27|TRBJ2-5|NA|NA
TGTGCCAGCAGTTTAAGAAGGCTCGACAGAGAAAAAGAGACCCAGTACTTC
CASSLRRLDREKETQYF
>TRBV20-1|TRBJ2-7|NA|NA
TGCAGTGCTAGAGACCCCTACGAGCAGTACTTC
CSARDPYEQYF
>TRBV5-1|TRBJ1-1|NA|NA
TGCGCCAGCAGCTTGTTAGGGACCGGCACTGAAGCTTTCTTT
CASSLLGTGTEAFF
>TRBV6-5|TRBJ2-7|NA|NA
TGTGCCAGCAGTTACTCGAATGGGATAGTATACGAGCAGTACTTC
CASSYSNGIVYEQYF
>TRBV18|TRBJ2-5|TRBD1|few
TGTGCCAGCTCCTACAGGGGGGAAGAGACCCAGTACTTC
CASSYRGEETQYF
>TRBV15|TRBJ1-1|NA|NA
TGTGCCACCAGAGGGGGGTCTGAAGCTTTCTTT
CATRGGSEAFF
>TRBV7-8|TRBJ2-3|TRBD2|NA
TGTGCCAGCAGCTTATTTACTAGCGAGGATACGCAGTATTTT
CASSLFTSEDTQYF
>TRBV30|TRBJ1-5|NA|NA
TGTGCCTGGAGTGTTTTCTGGCTACACAATCAGCCCCAGCATTTT
CAWSVFWLHNQPQHF
>TRBV29-1|TRBJ1-2|NA|few
TGCAGCGTTGAAGATGGGGGACCGAAGATCGGCCTCTATGGCTACACCTTC
CSVEDGGPKIGLYGYTF
>TRBV6-1|TRBJ1-2|TRBD1|NA
TGTGCCAGCAATTTGGGGACAGGGGGTAACTATGGCTACACCTTC
CASNLGTGGNYGYTF
>TRBV6-5|TRBJ2-3|TRBD2|NA
TGTGCCAGCAGGAGCGGGGGCCAAAACACAGATACGCAGTATTTT
CASRSGGQNTDTQYF
>TRBV11-3|TRBJ2-1|NA|NA
TGTGCCAGCAGCTTAGGGGGGCCGTACAATGAGCAGTTCTTC
CASSLGGPYNEQFF
>TRBV18|TRBJ2-5|NA|NA
TGTGCCAGCTCAAATCAAGAGACCCAGTACTTC
CASSNQETQYF
>TRBV7-6|TRBJ2-7|NA|NA
TGTGCCAGCAGCCCCGGACGGGTCAGCTCCTACGAGCAGTACTTC
CASSPGRVSSYEQYF
>TRBV29-1|TRBJ2-7|NA|once
TGCAGCGTTGAAGAGGCCTACTACGAGCAGTACTTC
CSVEEAYYEQYF
>TRBV9|TRBJ2-3|NA|NA
TGTGCCAGCAGCGTGGACCAGACAGATACGCAGTATTTT
CASSVDQTDTQYF
>TRBV28|TRBJ2-5|TRBD1|few
TGTGCCAGCACCTACGACAGGGCCCAGTACTTC
CASTYDRAQYF
>TRBV20-1|TRBJ1-2|NA|NA
TGCAGTGCTCCGCTCCCGGGGGGCTACACCTTC
CSAPLPGGYTF
>TRBV18|TRBJ2-1|NA|NA
TGTGCCAGCTCACCACTAGTTCTCAATGAGCAGTTCTTC
CASSPLVLNEQFF
>TRBV5-4|TRBJ2-1|TRBD2|NA
TGTGCCAGCAGCGGACGGACTAGCGGTCCCAAAGGGATCAATGAGCAGTTCTTC
CASSGRTSGPKGINEQFF
>TRBV18|TRBJ2-5|TRBD1|NA
TGTGCCAGCTCAGCGGACAGGGCGGGCGAGACCCAGTACTTC
CASSADRAGETQYF
>TRBV5-4|TRBJ2-7|NA|NA
TGTGCCAGCAGCCGGCGGAGCTCCTACGAGCAGTACTTC
CASSRRSSYEQYF
>TRBV10-3|TRBJ2-6|TRBD1|NA
TGTGCCACAGGGGGCAAGGGGGCTTCTGGGGCCAACGTCCTGACTTTC
CATGGKGASGANVLTF
>TRBV10-3|TRBJ2-5|NA|NA
TGTGCCATCAGCCCAGGGGCCGGCGGGGAGACCCAGTACTTC
CAISPGAGGETQYF
>TRBV19|TRBJ1-5|NA|NA
TGTGCCAGTAGTATAGAGAACAGTAATCAGCCCCAGCATTTT
CASSIENSNQPQHF
>TRBV11-2|TRBJ2-3|NA|NA
TGTGCCAGCAGCTTAGATCGGACCACTGATACGCAGTATTTT
CASSLDRTTDTQYF
>TRBV5-1|TRBJ2-1|NA|once
TGCGCCAGCAGTATGCGTCTCAACTACAATGAGCAGTTCTTC
CASSMRLNYNEQFF
>TRBV5-8|TRBJ1-6|TRBD1|once
TGTGCCAGCAGCTTGCCGTGGCAGGGGGCTCGGCTGATTTATAATTCACCCCTCCACTTT
CASSLPWQGARLIYNSPLHF
>TRBV9|TRBJ2-3|NA|NA
TGTGCCAGCAGCGCCGTAGTGGGATTCGACACAGATACGCAGTATTTT
CASSAVVGFDTDTQYF
>TRBV6-5|TRBJ2-2|NA|NA
TGTGCCATCAGTGGGCAGGACACCGGGGAGCTGTTTTTT
CAISGQDTGELFF
>TRBV5-1|TRBJ2-5|NA|NA
TGCGCCAGCAGCCTACGACTAGAAGAGACCCAGTACTTC
CASSLRLEETQYF
>TRBV14|TRBJ2-1|NA|NA
TGTGCCAGCAGCAGGGGCGGGATCAGCTCCTACAATGAGCAGTTCTTC
CASSRGGISSYNEQFF
>TRBV6-5|TRBJ2-3|NA|NA
TGTGCCAGCAGTGTGTTGGGGGTGAGGGATACGCAGTATTTT
CASSVLGVRDTQYF
>TRBV10-3|TRBJ2-7|NA|NA
TGTGCCATCAGTGAGCAAGACGCCTACGAGCAGTACTTC
CAISEQDAYEQYF
>TRBV7-9|TRBJ2-3|NA|NA
TGTGCCAGCAGCTTAGATTCAGCAGATACGCAGTATTTT
CASSLDSADTQYF
>TRBV4-1|TRBJ2-2|TRBD2|NA
TGCGCCAGCAGCCCTACTAGCGGGAGGGGCACCGGGGAGCTGTTTTTT
CASSPTSGRGTGELFF
>TRBV7-3|TRBJ2-7|NA|NA
TGTGCCAGCAGCTTAGGGGTTCCGTTCTACGAGCAGTACTTC
CASSLGVPFYEQYF
>TRBV11-2|TRBJ2-7|TRBD2|few
TGTGCCAGCAGCTTAGTTCCGGGGGGCTACGAGCAGTACTTC
CASSLVPGGYEQYF
>TRBV27|TRBJ1-5|NA|once
TGTGCCAGCAGTTTTAGCAGGGGAGGGCAGCCCCAGCATTTT
CASSFSRGGQPQHF
>TRBV9|TRBJ1-2|TRBD1|few
TGTGCCAGCAGCGCGGGGACAGGTTATGGCTACACCTTC
CASSAGTGYGYTF
>TRBV27|TRBJ1-1|NA|few
TGTGCCAGCAGTTTAGGCTCAGGGGTCACTGAAGCTTTCTTT
CASSLGSGVTEAFF
>TRBV25-1|TRBJ2-7|TRBD1|NA
TGTGCCAGCAGTGACCGGGACAGAGCCTACGAGCAGTACTTC
CASSDRDRAYEQYF
>TRBV4-1|TRBJ2-6|NA|NA
TGCGCCAGCAGTCGAGGGGGTTCTGGGGCCAACGTCCTGACTTTC
CASSRGGSGANVLTF
>TRBV19|TRBJ2-7|TRBD1|few
TGTGCCAGTAGTAGGAAGGGGACAGGGTCCGAGCAGTACTTC
CASSRKGTGSEQYF
>TRBV6-5|TRBJ2-3|NA|once
TGTGCCAGCAGTTACTCCTGGGGCTGGACAGATACGCAGTATTTT
CASSYSWGWTDTQYF
>TRBV5-4|TRBJ1-4|TRBD1|NA
TGTGCCAGCAGCCCCGGGACAGGGGTAAATGAAAAACTGTTTTTT
CASSPGTGVNEKLFF
>TRBV29-1|TRBJ2-3|TRBD1|NA
TGCAGCGTTGAAGATCCTTTTGGGCAGGGGGCAGGGGATACGCAGTATTTT
CSVEDPFGQGAGDTQYF
>TRBV9|TRBJ1-2|TRBD1|NA
TGTGCCAGCAGGGACAGGCTCTATGGCTACACCTTC
CASRDRLYGYTF
>TRBV20-1|TRBJ2-1|NA|NA
TGCAGTCGCGCCGGTCAGCATGAGCAGTTCTTC
CSRAGQHEQFF
>TRBV6-1|TRBJ2-3|TRBD2|NA
TGTGCCAGCACGCCTAGCGGGGGGTTCACAGATACGCAGTATTTT
CASTPSGGFTDTQYF
>TRBV29-1|TRBJ2-1|TRBD2|NA
TGCAGTGATTCGCGGGGGAATGGGGTCTCCTACAATGAGCAGTTCTTC
CSDSRGNGVSYNEQFF
>TRBV5-1|TRBJ2-5|NA|NA
TGCGCCAGCAGCTTGGGGTGGATACAAGAGACCCAGTACTTC
CASSLGWIQETQYF